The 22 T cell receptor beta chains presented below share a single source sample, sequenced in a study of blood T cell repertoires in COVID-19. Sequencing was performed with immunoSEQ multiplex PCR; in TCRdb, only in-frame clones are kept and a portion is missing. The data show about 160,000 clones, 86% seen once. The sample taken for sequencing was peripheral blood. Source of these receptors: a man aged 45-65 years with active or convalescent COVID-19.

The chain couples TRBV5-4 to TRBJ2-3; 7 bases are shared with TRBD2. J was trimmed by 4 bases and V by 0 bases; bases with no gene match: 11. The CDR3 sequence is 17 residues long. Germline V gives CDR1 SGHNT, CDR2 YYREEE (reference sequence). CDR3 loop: CASSLVGGYYHADTQYF. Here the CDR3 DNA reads TGTGCCAGCAGCTTGGTGGGGGGGTATTATCATGCAGATACGCAGTATTTT.

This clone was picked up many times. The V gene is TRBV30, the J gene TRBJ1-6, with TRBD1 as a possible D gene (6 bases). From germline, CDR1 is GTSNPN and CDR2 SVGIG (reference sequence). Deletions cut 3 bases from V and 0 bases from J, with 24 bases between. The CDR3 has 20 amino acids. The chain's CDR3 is CAWSARPRRGASSYNSPLHF. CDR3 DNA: TGTGCCTGGAGCGCACGCCCCCGCCGGGGGGCCAGCTCCTATAATTCACCCCTCCACTTT.

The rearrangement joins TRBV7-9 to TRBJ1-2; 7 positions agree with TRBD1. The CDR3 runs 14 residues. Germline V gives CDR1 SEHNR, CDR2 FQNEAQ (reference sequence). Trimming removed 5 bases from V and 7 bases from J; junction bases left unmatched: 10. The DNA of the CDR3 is TGTGCCAGCAGCCAGGGGACAGCTCTAGCTGGCTACACCTTC. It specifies CASSQGTALAGYTF.

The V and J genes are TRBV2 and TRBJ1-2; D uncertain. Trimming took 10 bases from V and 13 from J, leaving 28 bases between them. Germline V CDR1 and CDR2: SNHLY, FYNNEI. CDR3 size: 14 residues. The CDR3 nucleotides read TGTGCCAACCCCCAGACCCCGGACTCCCGAGGAGGCACCTTC. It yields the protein CANPQTPDSRGGTF. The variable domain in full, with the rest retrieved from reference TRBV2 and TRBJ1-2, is EPEVTQTPSHQVTQMGQEVILRCVPISNHLYFYWYRQILGQKVEFLVSFYNNEISEKSEIFDDQFSVERPDGSNFTLKIRSTKLEDSAMYFCANPQTPDSRGGTFGSGTRLTVV.

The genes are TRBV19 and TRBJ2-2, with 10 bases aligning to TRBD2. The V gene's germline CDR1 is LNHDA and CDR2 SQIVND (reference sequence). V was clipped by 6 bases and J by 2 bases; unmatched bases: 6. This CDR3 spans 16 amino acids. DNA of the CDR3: TGTGCCAGTAGGACTAGCGGGCGACTAAACACCGGGGAGCTGTTTTTT. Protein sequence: CASRTSGRLNTGELFF. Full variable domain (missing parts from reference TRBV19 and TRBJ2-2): DGGITQSPKYLFRKEGQNVTLSCEQNLNHDAMYWYRQDPGQGLRLIYYSQIVNDFQKGDIAEGYSVSREKKESFPLTVTSAQKNPTAFYLCASRTSGRLNTGELFFGEGSRLTVL.

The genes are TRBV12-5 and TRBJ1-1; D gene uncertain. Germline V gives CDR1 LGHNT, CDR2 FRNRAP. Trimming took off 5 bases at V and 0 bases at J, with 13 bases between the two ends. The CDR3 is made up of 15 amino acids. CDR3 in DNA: TGTGCTAGTGGTCATAGTAAGCTCATGAACACTGAAGCTTTCTTT. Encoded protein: CASGHSKLMNTEAFF.

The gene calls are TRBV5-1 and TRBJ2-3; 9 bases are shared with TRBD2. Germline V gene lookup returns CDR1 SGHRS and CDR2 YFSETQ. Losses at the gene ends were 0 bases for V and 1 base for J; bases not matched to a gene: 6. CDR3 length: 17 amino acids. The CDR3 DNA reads TGCGCCAGCAGCTTGGGGCTAGCGGGAATTCGCACAGATACGCAGTATTTT. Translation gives CASSLGLAGIRTDTQYF.

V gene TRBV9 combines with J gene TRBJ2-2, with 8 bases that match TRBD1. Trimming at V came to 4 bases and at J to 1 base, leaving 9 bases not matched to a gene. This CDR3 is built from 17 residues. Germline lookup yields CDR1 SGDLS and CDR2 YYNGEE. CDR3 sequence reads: CASSLTPGTGNTGELFF. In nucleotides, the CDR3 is TGTGCCAGCAGCCTCACCCCCGGGACAGGGAACACCGGGGAGCTGTTTTTT.

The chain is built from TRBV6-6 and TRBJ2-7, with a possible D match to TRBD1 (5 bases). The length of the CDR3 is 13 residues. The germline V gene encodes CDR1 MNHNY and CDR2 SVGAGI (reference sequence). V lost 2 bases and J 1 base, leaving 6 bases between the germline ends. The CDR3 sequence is CASSYQGSYEQYF. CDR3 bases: TGTGCCAGCAGTTACCAGGGTTCCTACGAGCAGTACTTC.

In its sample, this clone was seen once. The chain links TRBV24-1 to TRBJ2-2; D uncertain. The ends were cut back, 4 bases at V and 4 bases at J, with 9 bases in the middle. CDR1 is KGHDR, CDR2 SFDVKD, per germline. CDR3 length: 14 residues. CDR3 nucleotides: TGTGCCACCAGTGACTTTACTGGCACCGGGGAGCTGTTTTTT. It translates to CATSDFTGTGELFF.

The CDR3 DNA reads as TGCGCCAGCAGCTTATATAGCGGGGCTCAAGAGACCCAGTACTTC. Translating gives CASSLYSGAQETQYF. The chain links TRBV5-1 to TRBJ2-5; TRBD2 agrees at 8 bases. The V gene's germline CDR1 is SGHRS and CDR2 YFSETQ. The CDR3 contains 15 residues. With 2 bases clipped from V and 2 bases from J, the junction kept 5 bases outside the gene matches.

CDR3 coding DNA: TGCGCCAGCAGCCAAAATCCGGGACAACAAGGCTACACCTTC. Translated: CASSQNPGQQGYTF. The chain is built from TRBV4-3 and TRBJ1-2, with D perhaps TRBD1 (6 bases). V was trimmed by 2 bases and J by 8 bases, leaving 15 bases between them. Germline V gene sequence: CDR1 LGHNA, CDR2 YSLEER. The CDR3 covers 14 residues.

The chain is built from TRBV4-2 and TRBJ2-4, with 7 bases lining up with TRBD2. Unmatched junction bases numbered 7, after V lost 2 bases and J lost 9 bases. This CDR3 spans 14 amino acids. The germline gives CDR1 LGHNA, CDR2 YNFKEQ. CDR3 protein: CASSQPGGRGIQYF. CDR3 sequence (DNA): TGTGCCAGCAGCCAACCGGGAGGTCGCGGCATTCAGTACTTC.

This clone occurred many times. This CDR3 reads CASSEDWAGDGNSPLHF. CDR3 sequence (DNA): TGTGCCAGCAGTGAAGATTGGGCAGGGGACGGCAATTCACCCCTCCACTTT. The V and J genes are TRBV6-1 and TRBJ1-6; D is possibly TRBD1 (6 bases). The germline CDR1 and CDR2 sequences are MNHNS and SASEGT. V was trimmed by 1 base and J by 7 bases, leaving 17 bases between them. The CDR3 covers 17 residues.

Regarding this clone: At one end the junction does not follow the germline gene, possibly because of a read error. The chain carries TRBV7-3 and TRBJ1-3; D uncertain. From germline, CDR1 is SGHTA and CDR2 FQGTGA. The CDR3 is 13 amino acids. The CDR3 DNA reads TGTGCCAGCAGCCCTGGAGCTGGGAACACCATATATTTT. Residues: CASSPGAGNTIYF.

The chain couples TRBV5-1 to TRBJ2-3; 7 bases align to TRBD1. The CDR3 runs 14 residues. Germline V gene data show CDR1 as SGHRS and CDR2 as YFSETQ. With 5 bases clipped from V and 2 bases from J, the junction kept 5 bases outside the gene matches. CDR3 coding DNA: TGCGCCAGCAGGTGGGACAGCTTCACAGATACGCAGTATTTT. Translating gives CASRWDSFTDTQYF.

Here the CDR3 reads CASSFYGYNEQFF. The CDR3 DNA reads TGCGCCAGCAGCTTTTACGGGTACAATGAGCAGTTCTTC. V is TRBV5-1 and J is TRBJ2-1; D remains ambiguous. CDR3 size: 13 residues. V lost 2 bases and J 4 bases, leaving 7 bases between the germline ends. Germline lookup yields CDR1 SGHRS and CDR2 YFSETQ. Complete variable domain (other parts from reference TRBV5-1 and TRBJ2-1): KAGVTQTPRYLIKTRGQQVTLSCSPISGHRSVSWYQQTPGQGLQFLFEYFSETQRNKGNFPGRFSGRQFSNSRSEMNVSTLELGDSALYLCASSFYGYNEQFFGPGTRLTVL.

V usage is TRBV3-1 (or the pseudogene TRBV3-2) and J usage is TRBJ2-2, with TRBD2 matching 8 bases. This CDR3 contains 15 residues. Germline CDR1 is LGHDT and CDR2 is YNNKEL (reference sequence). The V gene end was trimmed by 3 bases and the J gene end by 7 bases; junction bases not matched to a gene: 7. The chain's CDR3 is CASSQGLGRFGELFF. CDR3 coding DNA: TGTGCCAGCAGCCAGGGACTAGGGAGGTTCGGGGAGCTGTTTTTT.

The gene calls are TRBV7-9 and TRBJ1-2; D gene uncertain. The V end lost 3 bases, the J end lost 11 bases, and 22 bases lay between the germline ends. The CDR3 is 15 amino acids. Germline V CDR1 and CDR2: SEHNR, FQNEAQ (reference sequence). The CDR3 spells CASSFLPGPGTSYTF. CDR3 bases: TGTGCCAGCAGCTTCCTACCCGGCCCGGGTACGAGTTACACCTTC. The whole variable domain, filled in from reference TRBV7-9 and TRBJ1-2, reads DTGVSQNPRHKITKRGQNVTFRCDPISEHNRLYWYRQTLGQGPEFLTYFQNEAQLEKSRLLSDRFSAERPKGSFSTLEIQRTEQGDSAMYLCASSFLPGPGTSYTFGSGTRLTVV.

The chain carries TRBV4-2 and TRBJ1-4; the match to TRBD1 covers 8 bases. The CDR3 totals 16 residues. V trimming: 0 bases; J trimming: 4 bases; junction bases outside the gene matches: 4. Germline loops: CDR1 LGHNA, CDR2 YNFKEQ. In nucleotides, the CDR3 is TGTGCCAGCAGCCAAGAGGCAGGGACAGGTAATGAAAAACTGTTTTTT. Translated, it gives CASSQEAGTGNEKLFF.

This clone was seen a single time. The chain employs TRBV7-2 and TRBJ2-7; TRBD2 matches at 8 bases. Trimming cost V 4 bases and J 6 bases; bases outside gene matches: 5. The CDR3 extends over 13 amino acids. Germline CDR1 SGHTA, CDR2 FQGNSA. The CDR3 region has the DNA TGTGCCAGCAGCTCCGGGGGGGCCGGCGAGCAGTACTTC. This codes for CASSSGGAGEQYF.

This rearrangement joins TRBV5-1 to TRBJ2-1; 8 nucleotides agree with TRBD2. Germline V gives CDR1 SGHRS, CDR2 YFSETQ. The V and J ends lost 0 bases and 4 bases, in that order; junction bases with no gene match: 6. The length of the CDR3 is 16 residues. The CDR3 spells CASSLDGTSGYNEQFF. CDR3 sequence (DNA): TGCGCCAGCAGCTTGGACGGAACTAGCGGTTACAATGAGCAGTTCTTC.